A selection of T cell receptor beta chains follows, all from one sample in a study of cytomegalovirus exposure and HLA in healthy donors. Only in-frame clones appear in the TCRdb table, and some are missing; sequencing was by immunoSEQ multiplex PCR. The data show about 150,000 clones, roughly three quarters seen once. The sample was PBMCs. These receptors were obtained from a young man in good health and CMV-seropositive. Both conserved end residues are part of each CDR3. The D gene is left open where the match is weak. Size tells how often a clone was seen (once, few, many) or the class of an expanded clone, and some rows leave it out.

V gene	D gene	CDR3 length	J gene	clone size	CDR3 protein	CDR3 DNA
TRBV5-8	TRBD1	16	TRBJ2-7	-	CASSQGTGGTSYEQYF	TGTGCCAGCAGCCAGGGGACAGGGGGAACGTCCTACGAGCAGTACTTC
TRBV10-3	TRBD1	15	TRBJ2-7	-	CAISESGTGAYEQYF	TGTGCCATCAGTGAGAGTGGGACAGGGGCCTACGAGCAGTACTTC
TRBV5-4	TRBD2	15	TRBJ2-7	-	CASSYGGTSGYEQYF	TGTGCCAGCAGTTACGGCGGGACTAGCGGATACGAGCAGTACTTC
TRBV4-1	TRBD1	16	TRBJ2-7	-	CASSQERQGEFYEQYF	TGCGCCAGCAGCCAGGAACGACAGGGGGAGTTTTACGAGCAGTACTTC
TRBV9	-	15	TRBJ2-1	-	CASSVDQSQNNEQFF	TGTGCCAGCAGCGTAGACCAGTCCCAAAACAATGAGCAGTTCTTC
TRBV28	TRBD1	16	TRBJ1-4	-	CASSPPGGQVNEKLFF	TGTGCCAGCAGTCCCCCCGGGGGACAGGTTAATGAAAAACTGTTTTTT
TRBV9	-	13	TRBJ2-7	-	CASSLRDNYEQYF	TGTGCCAGCAGTCTCCGGGACAACTACGAGCAGTACTTC
TRBV29-1	TRBD2	16	TRBJ2-3	-	CSVEAPGLDTGDTQYF	TGCAGCGTTGAAGCCCCGGGACTAGATACTGGAGATACGCAGTATTTT
TRBV5-1	TRBD2	17	TRBJ2-2	-	CASSPTVSGANTGELFF	TGCGCCAGCAGCCCTACGGTCAGCGGGGCGAACACCGGGGAGCTGTTTTTT
TRBV28	-	13	TRBJ1-4	-	CASCRTANEKLFF	TGTGCCAGCTGCCGGACAGCTAATGAAAAACTGTTTTTT
TRBV27	TRBD2	20	TRBJ2-3	-	CASSLSRYFETSGSTDTQYF	TGTGCCAGCAGTTTATCGCGTTATTTTGAGACTAGCGGGAGTACAGATACGCAGTATTTT
TRBV6-5	-	14	TRBJ1-1	few	CASSVQGVNTEAFF	TGTGCCAGCAGTGTACAGGGTGTGAACACTGAAGCTTTCTTT
TRBV9	-	16	TRBJ2-5	-	CASSGGGVFLEETQYF	TGTGCCAGCAGTGGAGGGGGGGTTTTCTTAGAAGAGACCCAGTACTTC
TRBV5-6	-	15	TRBJ2-5	few	CASSSGRGFGETQYF	TGTGCCAGCAGCTCAGGCCGGGGTTTCGGAGAGACCCAGTACTTC
TRBV5-1	TRBD2	15	TRBJ2-5	-	CASSTLSGIQETQYF	TGCGCCAGCAGCACTTTAAGCGGGATCCAAGAGACCCAGTACTTC
TRBV27	TRBD2	18	TRBJ2-1	-	CASSLYPPTSGSYNEQFF	TGTGCCAGCAGTTTATACCCTCCTACTAGCGGGAGCTACAATGAGCAGTTCTTC
TRBV9	-	13	TRBJ2-3	few	CASSVGREETQYF	TGTGCCAGCAGCGTAGGAAGGGAGGAGACGCAGTATTTT
TRBV28	-	14	TRBJ2-7	-	CASSAVGLFYEQYF	TGTGCCAGCAGTGCGGTGGGACTGTTCTACGAGCAGTACTTC
TRBV5-1	TRBD1	15	TRBJ1-6	few	CASSSGQTANSPLHF	TGCGCCAGCAGCTCGGGACAGACGGCGAATTCACCCCTCCACTTT
TRBV11-2	-	13	TRBJ2-5	-	CASSSPGQETQYF	TGTGCCAGCAGCTCACCGGGTCAAGAGACCCAGTACTTC
TRBV2	TRBD2	14	TRBJ2-7	few	CARSPSGSPDEQYF	TGTGCCAGGAGCCCTAGCGGGAGTCCGGACGAGCAGTACTTC
TRBV10-3	TRBD2	17	TRBJ2-1	-	CAIRAGGLAGTYNEQFF	TGTGCCATCAGGGCAGGTGGGCTAGCGGGAACCTACAATGAGCAGTTCTTC
TRBV5-1	-	13	TRBJ2-5	-	CASSSEGVQTQYF	TGCGCCAGCAGCTCGGAAGGGGTGCAGACCCAGTACTTC
TRBV6-5	-	16	TRBJ2-1	-	CASSYSGRSSYNEQFF	TGTGCCAGCAGTTACTCTGGGAGGAGCTCCTACAATGAGCAGTTCTTC
TRBV15	-	21	TRBJ2-1	once	CATSRDSMERWVQDLGNEQFF	TGTGCCACCAGCAGAGATTCGATGGAGCGGTGGGTCCAAGATTTAGGCAATGAGCAGTTCTTC